This T cell receptor beta chain was recorded in a study of PD-L1 blockade in urothelial cancer. Study-level information: Most patients, about 85% of the roughly 29, were males with bladder-origin cancer. Blood was tested 3 weeks (second dose) and 6 weeks into treatment. Median T cell yield per blood sample was 120,000 to 150,000 cells.

The time point is: peripheral blood 6 weeks after treatment start. The repertoire was sequenced with immunoSEQ multiplex PCR; TCRdb's copy has only in-frame clones and lacks some. In the table there are over 70,000 clones, less than 85% of which are singletons. This CDR3 comprises 13 residues. Trimming pared 2 bases from V and 4 bases from J, leaving 7 bases between. From germline, CDR1 is SGHRS and CDR2 YFSETQ. Material: PBMCs, obtained around atezolizumab (anti-PD-L1) treatment. This chain links TRBV5-1 with TRBJ1-5; D is uncertain. This receptor was identified in a man aged 65 to 85 with urothelial cancer. The DNA of the CDR3 is TGCGCCAGCAGCTTTGACGGGAATCAGCCCCAGCATTTT. Protein product: CASSFDGNQPQHF.